A selection of T cell receptor beta chains follows, all from one sample in a study of cytomegalovirus exposure and HLA in healthy donors. Measured with immunoSEQ multiplex PCR; TCRdb has only the in-frame clones, and not every one. The table has about 94,000 clones, approximately 80% seen once. Specimen: PBMCs. These receptors were obtained from a human donor in good health. The CDR3 runs from the conserved cysteine through the conserved F or W.

J gene: TRBJ1-1; CDR3 length: 16; V gene: TRBV4-3; CDR3 protein: CASSQSWVQGNTEAFF
J gene: TRBJ2-1; CDR3 length: 14; V gene: TRBV10-1; CDR3 protein: CASSESIDYNEQFF
J gene: TRBJ1-1; CDR3 length: 14; V gene: TRBV7-6; CDR3 protein: CASSPRQGRTEAFF
J gene: TRBJ2-1; CDR3 length: 11; V gene: TRBV29-1; CDR3 protein: CSSRVRNEQFF
J gene: TRBJ2-3; CDR3 length: 18; V gene: TRBV15; CDR3 protein: CATSRDSPAGVGTDTQYF
J gene: TRBJ2-1; CDR3 length: 15; V gene: TRBV5-1; CDR3 protein: CASSFGGRGYNEQFF
J gene: TRBJ1-5; CDR3 length: 17; V gene: TRBV4-1; CDR3 protein: CASSQEPGQGGHQPQHF
J gene: TRBJ2-1; CDR3 length: 15; V gene: TRBV7-9; CDR3 protein: CASSLESAASNEQFF
J gene: TRBJ2-3; CDR3 length: 14; V gene: TRBV28; CDR3 protein: CASRLRDSGDTQYF
J gene: TRBJ2-3; CDR3 length: 15; V gene: TRBV6-4; CDR3 protein: CASRYSGGATDTQYF
J gene: TRBJ1-3; CDR3 length: 14; V gene: TRBV11-3; CDR3 protein: CASSQDRVGNTIYF
J gene: TRBJ1-1; CDR3 length: 16; V gene: TRBV7-3; CDR3 protein: CASSPYRRPQNTEAFF
J gene: TRBJ1-2; CDR3 length: 13; V gene: TRBV6-5; CDR3 protein: CASSLPGGYGYTF
J gene: TRBJ1-2; CDR3 length: 11; V gene: TRBV28; CDR3 protein: CASSFRGGYTF